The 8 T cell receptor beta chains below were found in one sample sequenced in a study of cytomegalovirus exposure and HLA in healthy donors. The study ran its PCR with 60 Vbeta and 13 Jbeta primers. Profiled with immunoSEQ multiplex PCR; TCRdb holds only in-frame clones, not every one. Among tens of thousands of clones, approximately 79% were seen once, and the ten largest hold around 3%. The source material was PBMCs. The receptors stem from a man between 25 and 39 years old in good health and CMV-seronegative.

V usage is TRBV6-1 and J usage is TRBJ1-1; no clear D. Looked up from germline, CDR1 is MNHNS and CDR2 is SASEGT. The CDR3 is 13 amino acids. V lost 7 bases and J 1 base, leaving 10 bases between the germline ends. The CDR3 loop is CASTLERNTEAFF. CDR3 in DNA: TGTGCCAGCACTCTGGAGCGGAACACTGAAGCTTTCTTT.

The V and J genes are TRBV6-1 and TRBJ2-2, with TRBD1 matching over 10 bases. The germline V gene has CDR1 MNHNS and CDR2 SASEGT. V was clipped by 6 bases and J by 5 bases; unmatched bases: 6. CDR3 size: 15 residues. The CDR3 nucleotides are TGTGCCAGCAGGGCGGGACAGGGGAGTACCGGGGAGCTGTTTTTT. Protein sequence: CASRAGQGSTGELFF.

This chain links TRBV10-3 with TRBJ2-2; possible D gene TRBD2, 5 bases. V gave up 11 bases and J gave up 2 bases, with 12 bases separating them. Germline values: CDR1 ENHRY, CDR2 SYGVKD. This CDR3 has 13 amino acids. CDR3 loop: CAYHGENTGELFF. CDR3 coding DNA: TGTGCCTACCACGGGGAAAACACCGGGGAGCTGTTTTTT.

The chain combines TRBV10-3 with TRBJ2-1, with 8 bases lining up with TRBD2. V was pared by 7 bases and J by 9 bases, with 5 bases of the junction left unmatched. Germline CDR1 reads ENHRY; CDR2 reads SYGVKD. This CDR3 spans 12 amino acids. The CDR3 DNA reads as TGTGCCATCACTCGGGAGGGCAGTGAGCAGTTCTTC. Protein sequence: CAITREGSEQFF.

The DNA for the CDR3 is TGTGCCAGCAGCTTCGGGACTAGCGGGGGGGCTAGCACAGATACGCAGTATTTT. It specifies CASSFGTSGGASTDTQYF. The chain carries TRBV4-2 and TRBJ2-3, with TRBD2 identical over 16 bases. CDR3 length equals 18 residues. Germline V gives CDR1 LGHNA, CDR2 YNFKEQ. V trimming: 5 bases; J trimming: 0 bases; junction bases outside the gene matches: 5.

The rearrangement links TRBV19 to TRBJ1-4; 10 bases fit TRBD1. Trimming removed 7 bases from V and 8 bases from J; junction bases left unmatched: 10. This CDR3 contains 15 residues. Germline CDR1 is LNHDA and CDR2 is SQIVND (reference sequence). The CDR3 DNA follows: TGTGCCAGTAAGCCCTCCCGGGACAGGGGAGAAAAACTGTTTTTT. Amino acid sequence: CASKPSRDRGEKLFF.

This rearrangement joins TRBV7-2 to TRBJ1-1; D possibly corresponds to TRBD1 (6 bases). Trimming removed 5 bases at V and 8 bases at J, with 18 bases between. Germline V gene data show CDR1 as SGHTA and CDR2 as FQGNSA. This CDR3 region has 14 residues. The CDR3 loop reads CASSPDSGMGEAFF. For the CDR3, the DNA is TGTGCCAGCAGCCCGGACAGCGGTATGGGGGAAGCTTTCTTT.

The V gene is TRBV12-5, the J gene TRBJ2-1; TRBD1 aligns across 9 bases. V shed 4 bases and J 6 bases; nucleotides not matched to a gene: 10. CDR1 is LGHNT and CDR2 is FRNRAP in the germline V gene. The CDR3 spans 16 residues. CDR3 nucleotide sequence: TGTGCTAGTGGTTCGACGTCCGGGGACAGGGTCAATGAGCAGTTCTTC. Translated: CASGSTSGDRVNEQFF.